This TCR beta chain appears in the sequencing data of a study of cytomegalovirus exposure and HLA in healthy donors. General study findings and limits: With high specificity and sensitivity, the classifier reportedly diagnosed cytomegalovirus status.

Germline V gives CDR1 LNHDA, CDR2 SQIVND (reference sequence). V was pared by 3 bases and J by 1 base, with 8 bases of the junction left unmatched. The CDR3 consists of 16 residues. The PCR made use of 60 Vbeta and 13 Jbeta primers. Sequenced by immunoSEQ multiplex PCR; TCRdb stores in-frame clones only, minus some. The table records some 96,000 clones, around 82% of them present only once. The sample holds one count of this clone. Its cognate antigen is unknown. The specimen was PBMCs. V gene TRBV19 combines with J gene TRBJ1-2, with 7 nucleotides matching TRBD1. The source is a woman aged 60-70 years in good health and CMV-seronegative. The CDR3 coding sequence is TGTGCCAGTAGTATGTCGTCAGGGGGAGGTAACTATGGCTACACCTTC. It specifies CASSMSSGGGNYGYTF. Looking up the rest from reference TRBV19 and TRBJ1-2 gives the full variable domain: DGGITQSPKYLFRKEGQNVTLSCEQNLNHDAMYWYRQDPGQGLRLIYYSQIVNDFQKGDIAEGYSVSREKKESFPLTVTSAQKNPTAFYLCASSMSSGGGNYGYTFGSGTRLTVV.